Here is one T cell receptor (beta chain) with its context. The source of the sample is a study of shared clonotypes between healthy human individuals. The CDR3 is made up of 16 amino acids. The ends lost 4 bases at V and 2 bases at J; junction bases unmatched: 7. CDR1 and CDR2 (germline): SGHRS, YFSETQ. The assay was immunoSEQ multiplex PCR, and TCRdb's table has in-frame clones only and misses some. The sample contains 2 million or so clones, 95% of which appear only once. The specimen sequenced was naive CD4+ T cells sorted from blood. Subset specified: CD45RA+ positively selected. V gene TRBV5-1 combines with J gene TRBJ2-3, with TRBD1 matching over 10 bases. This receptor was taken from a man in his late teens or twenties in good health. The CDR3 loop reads CASSPPTGGYTDTQYF. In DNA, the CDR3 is TGCGCCAGCAGCCCTCCGACAGGGGGCTACACAGATACGCAGTATTTT.